This T cell receptor beta chain was recovered during a study of shared clonotypes between healthy human individuals. Study-level points and caveats: In the sorted subsets, rarefaction showed sequencing was incomplete despite large depth.

A word on this clone: Its antigen is still unknown.

The CDR3 has 15 residues. CDR1 LNHDA and CDR2 SQIVND come from the germline V gene (reference sequence). J was trimmed by 1 base and V by 4 bases; bases with no gene match: 4. Profiled with immunoSEQ multiplex PCR; TCRdb holds only in-frame clones, not every one. Counted here are roughly 2,300,000 clones, just under 95% occurring once; the ten biggest clones make up 0.37%. This TCR came from a man in his late teens or twenties in good health. Some clones in this sample may be carry-over from other donors' samples. The chain carries TRBV19 and TRBJ2-5, with 9 bases fitting TRBD2. Material for sequencing was naive CD4+ T cells from PBMCs. Subset in this sample: CD45RA+ positively selected. The DNA of the CDR3 is TGTGCCAGTAGTACCCAACTAGCGGGCCAAGAGACCCAGTACTTC. The encoded protein is CASSTQLAGQETQYF.